What follows is one T cell receptor beta chain and its context. No antigen is known for it. These data belong to a study of OX40 agonist ivuxolimab in advanced cancers. The overall study: At 0.01 to 10 mg/kg, ivuxolimab was administered intravenously to patients every 2 weeks. Whole-study results and caveats: Dosing at 0.1 to 3.0 mg/kg was accompanied by clonal expansion of CD4+ and CD8+ blood T cells by week 6.

The V end was cut by 0 bases, the J end by 8 bases, with 10 bases between. CDR3 length equals 14 residues. Germline assignment: CDR1 WNHNN and CDR2 SYGVQD (reference sequence). This table comes from immunoSEQ multiplex PCR, and its TCRdb copy is limited to in-frame clones, with some not included. The repertoire has around 150,000 clones, more than 85% of them found once; the top ten carry approximately 0.93%. The receptor was isolated from an adult with an advanced solid tumor such as melanoma, head and neck, liver or kidney cancer. The gene calls are TRBV10-1 and TRBJ1-4, with D perhaps TRBD1 (5 bases). Material: CD4+ or CD8+ T cells sorted from blood, obtained in a trial of the OX40 agonist ivuxolimab. The CDR3 bases are TGCGCCAGCAGTGAGTCGGGGACCCAAGAAAAACTGTTTTTT. It specifies CASSESGTQEKLFF.